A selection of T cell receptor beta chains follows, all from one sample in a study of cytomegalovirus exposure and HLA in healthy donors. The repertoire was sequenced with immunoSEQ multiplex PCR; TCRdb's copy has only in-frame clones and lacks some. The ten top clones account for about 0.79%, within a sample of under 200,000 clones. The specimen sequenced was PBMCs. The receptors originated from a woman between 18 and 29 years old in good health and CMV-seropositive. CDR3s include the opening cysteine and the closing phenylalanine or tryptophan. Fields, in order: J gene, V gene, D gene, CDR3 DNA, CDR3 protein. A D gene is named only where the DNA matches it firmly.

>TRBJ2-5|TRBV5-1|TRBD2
TGCGCCAGCAGCGCTGGGACTAGCGGGTCTCAAGAGACCCAGTACTTC
CASSAGTSGSQETQYF
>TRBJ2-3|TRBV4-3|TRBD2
TGCGCCAGCAGCCAAGGCGGGACTATCGGTGCTAGCACAGATACGCAGTATTTT
CASSQGGTIGASTDTQYF
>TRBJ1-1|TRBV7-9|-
TGTGCCAGCCACAAACCCGGCGGGAGGGAAACTGAAGCTTTCTTT
CASHKPGGRETEAFF
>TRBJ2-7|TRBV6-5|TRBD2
TGTGCCAGCAGTTATTCTAGCGGGAGGAGGAACGAGCAGTACTTC
CASSYSSGRRNEQYF
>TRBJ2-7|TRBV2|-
TGTGCCAGCAGTCAGGCCAGCTACGAGCAGTACTTC
CASSQASYEQYF
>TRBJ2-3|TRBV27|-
TGTGCCAGCAGTTTAAGGGAGGCCGCCCCGCAGTATTTT
CASSLREAAPQYF
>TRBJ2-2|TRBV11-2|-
TGTGCCAGCAGCCTCGGGGAGGCCGGGGAGCTGTTTTTT
CASSLGEAGELFF
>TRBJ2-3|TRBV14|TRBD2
TGTGCCAGCAGCCACCCCTTGGGGACTAGCGGGAGCGATACGCAGTATTTT
CASSHPLGTSGSDTQYF
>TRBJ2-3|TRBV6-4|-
TGTGCCAGCAGTCCGACGGGGAGTAGCACAGATACGCAGTATTTT
CASSPTGSSTDTQYF
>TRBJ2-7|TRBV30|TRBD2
TGTGCCTGGCGGGCTAGCGGGTTTTCCTACGAGCAGTACTTC
CAWRASGFSYEQYF
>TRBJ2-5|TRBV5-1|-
TGCGCCAGCAGCTTACTAGCCTTAGAGACCCAGTACTTC
CASSLLALETQYF
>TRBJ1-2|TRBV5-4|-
TGTGCCAGCAGCGAAAACAGGGACTATGGCTACACCTTC
CASSENRDYGYTF
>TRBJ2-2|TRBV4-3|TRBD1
TGCGCCAGCAGCCATCGACAGGGTTTAATCACCGGGGAGCTGTTTTTT
CASSHRQGLITGELFF
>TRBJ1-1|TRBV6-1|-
TGTGCCAGCAGTGAATTCCAGGGATCGACTGAAGCTTTCTTT
CASSEFQGSTEAFF
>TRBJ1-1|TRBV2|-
TGTGCCAGCAGTGAGCGGGGGGGAGGGACTGAAGCTTTCTTT
CASSERGGGTEAFF
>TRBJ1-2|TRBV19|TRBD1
TGTGCCAGTAGTATATCGGCAGGGGGCGTGTATGGCTACACCTTC
CASSISAGGVYGYTF
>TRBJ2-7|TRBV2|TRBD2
TGTGCCAGCAGTGCCCGACTAGCGGGGGATTACTACGAGCAGTACTTC
CASSARLAGDYYEQYF
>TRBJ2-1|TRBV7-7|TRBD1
TGTGCCAGCAGCTCCTCGACAGGGGGCAATGAGCAGTTCTTC
CASSSSTGGNEQFF
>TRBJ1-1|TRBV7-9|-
TGTGCCAGCAGGCGGGGGGAGGTTGAAGCTTTCTTT
CASRRGEVEAFF
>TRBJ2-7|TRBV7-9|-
TGTGCCAGCAGCCATTACCGCTCGGGTCTAAACGAGCAGTACTTC
CASSHYRSGLNEQYF
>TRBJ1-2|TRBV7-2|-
TGTGCCAGCAGCTTAGAGAGTAGCGGCGGCTACACCTTC
CASSLESSGGYTF
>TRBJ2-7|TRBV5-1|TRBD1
TGCGCCAGCGGATCCGGGACAGTCCCCCGGGAGCAGTACTTC
CASGSGTVPREQYF
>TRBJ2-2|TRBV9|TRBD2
TGTGCCAGCAGCGAGGGGAGACTAGCGGGGGGGAACACCGGGGAGCTGTTTTTT
CASSEGRLAGGNTGELFF
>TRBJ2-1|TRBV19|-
TGTGCCAGTAGCACTAGTTCCTACAATGAGCAGTTCTTC
CASSTSSYNEQFF
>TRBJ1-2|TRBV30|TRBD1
TGTGCCTGGAGTGCCGGACAGGGCTATGGCTACACCTTC
CAWSAGQGYGYTF
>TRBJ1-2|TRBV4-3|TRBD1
TGCGCCAGCAGCCAACTCGGACAGGAAGGGGTTGGTGGCTACACCTTC
CASSQLGQEGVGGYTF
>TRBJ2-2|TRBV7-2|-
TGTGCCAGCAGCCCCCTCCTCCCCGGGGAGCTGTTTTTT
CASSPLLPGELFF
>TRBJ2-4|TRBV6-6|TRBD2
TGTGCCAGCAGGCGGGAGGTAGCCAAAAACATTCAGTACTTC
CASRREVAKNIQYF
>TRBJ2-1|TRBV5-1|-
TGCGCCAGCAGCTTGGCCAGGACAGCCCACAATGAGCAGTTCTTC
CASSLARTAHNEQFF
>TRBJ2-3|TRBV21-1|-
TGTGCCAGCAGCAAAGGGGTAGGGCAGGGGGTGCCAGATACGCAGTATTTT
CASSKGVGQGVPDTQYF
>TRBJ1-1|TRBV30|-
TGTGCCTGGAGTGCCTACCGGGGGGGGCGACGTACTGAAGCTTTCTTT
CAWSAYRGGRRTEAFF
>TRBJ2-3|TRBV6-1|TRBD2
TGTGCCAGCAGTGATCCCCGGGGGGGTCGTACGCAGTATTTT
CASSDPRGGRTQYF
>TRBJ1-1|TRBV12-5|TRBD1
TGTGCTAGTGGTTCTTATGGGACAGGCACTGAAGCTTTCTTT
CASGSYGTGTEAFF
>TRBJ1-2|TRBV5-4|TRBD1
TGTGCCAGCAGCAAACCGGGACAGGGGCCGCGGGATGGCTACACCTTC
CASSKPGQGPRDGYTF